Below are 14 T cell receptor beta chains sequenced from a single sample in a study of kidney transplant recipient with SARS-CoV-2 infection. TCRdb itself ran the reads through MiXCR, one entry per CDR3 protein. Here the sample spans 200,000 to 250,000 distinct CDR3 sequences, 25% to 35% being singletons. The starting material was a blood sample, obtained at baseline and between days 110 and 120 from a kidney transplant recipient. The receptor set was obtained from a male patient aged 25-45 years who had COVID-19 and was a kidney transplant recipient. Some T cells may originate from the graft donor.

This clonotype was seen repeatedly, ten times or more. Because the CDR3's place on the DNA is in doubt, the DNA is left out and the CDR3 is given as listed by TCRdb. The CDR3 here is CISVPEGADEVGKTYGYTF. This chain connects TRBV7-5 to TRBJ1-2. TRBV7-5 is annotated as a pseudogene. Including both end residues, the CDR3 is 19 amino acids long.

Of note for this clonotype: Possible read error: a much larger clone is one base away. The rearrangement uses TRBV24-1 and TRBJ2-1; D call uncertain. The germline CDR1 and CDR2 sequences are KGHDR and SFDVKD. With 3 bases removed from V and 6 bases from J, the gap between germline ends came to 8 bases. The CDR3 runs to 13 residues. CDR3 protein: CATSDEFCNEQFF. CDR3 nucleotide sequence: TGTGCCACCAGTGATGAGTTCTGCAATGAGCAGTTCTTC.

This clonotype was counted between two and nine times. The rearrangement uses TRBV10-2 and TRBJ2-5; TRBD1 is a possible D gene (5 bases). The CDR3 extends over 13 amino acids. V lost 8 bases and J 3 bases, leaving 13 bases between the germline ends. CDR1 and CDR2 from the germline V gene are WSHSY and SAAADI. The CDR3 sequence: CASGQGPKETQYF. CDR3 in DNA: TGCGCCAGCGGTCAGGGTCCCAAAGAGACCCAGTACTTC.

The table lists this clonotype with many counts. The rearrangement uses TRBV20-1 and TRBJ1-1, with a tentative D call TRBD1 (6 bases). This CDR3 region has 14 residues. V was clipped by 5 bases and J by 5 bases, with 18 bases between them. Germline V gene data show CDR1 as DFQATT and CDR2 as SNEGSKA (reference sequence). The CDR3 sequence: CSAHIQGSGTEAFF. The DNA for the CDR3 is TGCAGTGCTCATATACAGGGAAGTGGGACTGAAGCTTTCTTT.

For this clonotype: This sequence may be a read error, since a much larger clone differs from it by one base. The J gene is TRBJ2-2, the V gene TRBV28; a possible D gene is TRBD1 (6 bases). Germline values: CDR1 MDHEN, CDR2 SYDVKM. The CDR3 is made up of 13 amino acids. CDR3 coding DNA: TGTGTCAGCTGGCACAGGGATGCCGGGGAGCTGTTTTTT. This sequence encodes CVSWHRDAGELFF.

This clonotype was seen at least ten times. The chain recombines TRBV10-1 with TRBJ1-2; D is ambiguous. The CDR3 length is 17 residues. In germline, CDR1 is WNHNN, CDR2 SYGVQD (reference sequence). The V end was cut by 5 bases, the J end by 4 bases, with 23 bases between. The chain's CDR3 is CASSLPQRSRKTYGYTF. CDR3 nucleotide sequence: TGCGCCAGCAGTCTCCCACAAAGATCGCGAAAGACCTATGGCTACACCTTC.

The chain combines TRBV7-9 with TRBJ2-6, with 8 bases aligning to TRBD2. J lost 0 bases, V lost 5 bases, and 6 bases had no gene match. Per germline, CDR1 SEHNR and CDR2 FQNEAQ (reference sequence). The CDR3 contains 17 residues. CDR3 nucleotide sequence: TGTGCCAGCAGCCTTAGCGGGACCCTCTCTGGGGCCAACGTCCTGACTTTC. Residues: CASSLSGTLSGANVLTF.

This clonotype has ten or more counts. J is TRBJ1-5 and V is TRBV4-1; TRBD1 matches 8 bases. Germline V lookup: CDR1 MGHRA, CDR2 YSYEKL. V was clipped by 0 bases and J by 0 bases; unmatched bases: 7. The CDR3 has 18 residues. CDR3 in DNA: TGCGCCAGCAGCCAAGATCACAGGGGGATTGATAGCAATCAGCCCCAGCATTTT. It yields the protein CASSQDHRGIDSNQPQHF.

This clonotype was detected only a few times. The CDR3: CSVIAGGVETQYF. Here the CDR3 DNA reads TGCAGCGTTATAGCGGGAGGGGTCGAGACCCAGTACTTC. The chain combines TRBV29-1 with TRBJ2-5, with TRBD2 matching 11 bases. V gave up 5 bases and J gave up 5 bases; unmatched junction bases: 4. CDR1 is SQVTM, CDR2 ANQGSEA, per germline. This CDR3 is built from 13 residues.

In its sample, this clonotype was seen many times. This chain links TRBV12-3 or TRBV12-4 with TRBJ1-1, with D possibly TRBD1 on 5 matching bases. V was shortened by 6 bases and J by 3 bases, with 14 bases between the two germline ends. CDR3 length: 14 residues. CDR3: CASSSWGLYTEAFF. For the CDR3, the DNA is TGTGCCAGCAGCTCATGGGGACTTTACACTGAAGCTTTCTTT.

There are many counts of this clonotype. The chain links TRBV19 to TRBJ1-2; D is undetermined. V was trimmed by 5 bases and J by 4 bases, leaving 23 bases between them. The CDR3 totals 17 residues. Looked up from germline, CDR1 is LNHDA and CDR2 is SQIVND (reference sequence). The CDR3 DNA reads TGTGCCAGTAGTTCAGCTTCGACAAATCGAAAGACCTATGGCTACACCTTC. Amino acid sequence: CASSSASTNRKTYGYTF.

With respect to this clonotype: A much more abundant neighbour one base away suggests this may be a read error. The chain carries TRBV9 and TRBJ2-4, with 11 bases fitting TRBD2. The closer fit of TRBJ2-1 to the DNA end suggests the J call may be wrong. The CDR3 has 15 amino acids. The germline V gene encodes CDR1 SGDLS and CDR2 YYNGEE. The CDR3 DNA reads as TGTGCCAGCAGCCGAACTAGCGGGAGCCTCAATGAGCAGTTCTTC. Residues: CASSRTSGSLNEQFF.

This clonotype was counted many times. This chain uses TRBV5-4 with TRBJ1-2; D gene ambiguous. V lost 7 bases and J lost 4, with 23 bases in between. Germline V gene lookup returns CDR1 SGHNT and CDR2 YYREEE (reference sequence). CDR3 size: 16 residues. DNA for the CDR3: TGTGCCAGCCGTTCCCCCGTACCAGGAAAGACCTATGGCTACACCTTC. Encoded protein: CASRSPVPGKTYGYTF. Together with reference TRBV5-4 and TRBJ1-2, the CDR3 gives the full variable domain: ETGVTQSPTHLIKTRGQQVTLRCSSQSGHNTVSWYQQALGQGPQFIFQYYREEENGRGNFPPRFSGLQFPNYSSELNVNALELDDSALYLCASRSPVPGKTYGYTFGSGTRLTVV.

This clonotype was detected ten times or more. This chain uses TRBV7-2 with TRBJ1-2, with no clear D. Germline loops: CDR1 SGHTA, CDR2 FQGNSA. V was trimmed by 4 bases and J by 4 bases, leaving 22 bases between them. This CDR3 has 17 residues. The CDR3: CASSYLSRDGKTYGYTF. The CDR3 DNA reads as TGTGCCAGCAGCTATCTATCCAGAGACGGAAAGACCTATGGCTACACCTTC. The full variable domain, its missing parts supplied by reference TRBV7-2 and TRBJ1-2, is GAGVSQSPSNKVTEKGKDVELRCDPISGHTALYWYRQSLGQGLEFLIYFQGNSAPDKSGLPSDRFSAERTGGSVSTLTIQRTQQEDSAVYLCASSYLSRDGKTYGYTFGSGTRLTVV.